One sample yielded the 20 T cell receptor beta chains listed below, sequenced in a study of blood T cells in healthy people across ages. Using a J-beta primer mix together with a sample-barcoded 5' primer, a second PCR was run for roughly 6 to 12 cycles. TCRdb ran MiXCR on the 5' RACE reads and lists one entry per CDR3 protein. The sample holds approximately 690,000 distinct CDR3 sequences, roughly two fifths seen once. The source material was blood. The receptors derive from an elderly man in good health.

This sequence joins TRBV14 and TRBJ2-5, with D possibly matching TRBD1 (6 bases). V lost 0 bases and J 5 bases, leaving 16 bases between the germline ends. This CDR3 contains 16 residues. The germline V gene encodes CDR1 SGHDN and CDR2 FVKESK. CDR3 loop: CASSQDRSGVWETQYF. The DNA of the CDR3 is TGTGCCAGCAGCCAAGATCGGTCAGGGGTGTGGGAGACCCAGTACTTC.

The rearrangement links TRBV7-2 to TRBJ2-5; 10 nucleotides agree with TRBD2. The V gene end was trimmed by 3 bases and the J gene end by 11 bases; junction bases not matched to a gene: 9. The germline V gene encodes CDR1 SGHTA and CDR2 FQGNSA. The CDR3 has 14 residues. CDR3 loop: CASSFSGGTYKQYF. CDR3 DNA: TGTGCCAGCAGCTTTAGCGGGGGGACCTACAAGCAGTACTTC. The entire variable domain, with the rest obtained from reference TRBV7-2 and TRBJ2-5, is as follows: GAGVSQSPSNKVTEKGKDVELRCDPISGHTALYWYRQSLGQGLEFLIYFQGNSAPDKSGLPSDRFSAERTGGSVSTLTIQRTQQEDSAVYLCASSFSGGTYKQYFGPGTRLLVL.

The CDR3 sequence is CASSLDLVGTDTQYF. In nucleotides, the CDR3 is TGTGCCAGCAGCTTAGATCTAGTCGGCACAGATACGCAGTATTTT. The chain carries TRBV7-9 and TRBJ2-3; D gene uncertain. The CDR3 totals 15 residues. V was shortened by 1 base and J by 1 base, with 9 bases between the two germline ends. Per the germline V gene, CDR1 is SEHNR and CDR2 is FQNEAQ (reference sequence).

There are many counts of this clonotype. The chain is built from TRBV20-1 and TRBJ2-7, with D possibly TRBD2 on 5 matching bases. The CDR3 is 12 residues long. Germline CDR1 is DFQATT and CDR2 is SNEGSKA (reference sequence). Trimming stripped 6 bases from V and 4 bases from J, with 13 bases between. This chain's CDR3 is CSAPSGDYEQYF. CDR3 sequence (DNA): TGCAGTGCCCCGAGCGGTGATTACGAGCAGTACTTC.

The chain combines TRBV10-3 with TRBJ1-5; D perhaps matches TRBD1 (5 bases). CDR3 length: 13 residues. Germline CDR1 is ENHRY and CDR2 is SYGVKD. V was trimmed by 8 bases and J by 2 bases, leaving 10 bases between them. The CDR3 region is CAIWGGGNQPQHF. CDR3 coding DNA: TGTGCCATCTGGGGGGGTGGCAATCAGCCCCAGCATTTT.

This clonotype was seen a handful of times. The CDR3: CASSLSRGTSGGYTF. In nucleotides, the CDR3 is TGTGCCAGCAGTTTATCTCGGGGAACGTCGGGTGGCTACACCTTC. The rearrangement joins TRBV27 to TRBJ1-2, with no clear D. This CDR3 is built from 15 residues. CDR1 and CDR2 from the germline V gene are MNHEY and SMNVEV (reference sequence). Trimming pared 0 bases from V and 7 bases from J, leaving 15 bases between.

This clonotype showed up just a few times. V is TRBV9 and J is TRBJ2-1; D possibly corresponds to TRBD2 (7 bases). V was clipped by 3 bases and J by 6 bases, with 16 bases between them. Per the germline V gene, CDR1 is SGDLS and CDR2 is YYNGEE. The CDR3 loop spans 15 amino acids. In nucleotides, the CDR3 is TGTGCCAGCAGCGACCGGGGGGCCGTGCTCAATGAGCAGTTCTTC. It codes for CASSDRGAVLNEQFF.

The chain carries TRBV7-2 and TRBJ2-1; D gene ambiguous. Germline CDR1 reads SGHTA; CDR2 reads FQGNSA. The CDR3 has 15 amino acids. Between the trimmed V and J ends, which lost 7 bases and 0 bases, there was a span of 13 bases. In DNA form, the CDR3 reads TGTGCCAGCACCCTAGACACATTCTCCTACAATGAGCAGTTCTTC. This encodes CASTLDTFSYNEQFF.

This clonotype was seen ten or more times. One end of the junction varies from germline; a read error may be responsible. J is TRBJ2-5 and V is TRBV7-2; D possibly corresponds to TRBD2 (6 bases). CDR1 is SGHTA, CDR2 FQGNSA, per germline. There are 14 residues in the CDR3. The CDR3 region has the DNA TGCGCCAGCAGCTTGTCGGCGGGGCAAGAGACCCAGTACTTC. Translation: CASSLSAGQETQYF.

As regards this clonotype: This may be a read error: a much more frequent sequence differs by one nucleotide. The chain is built from TRBV2 and TRBJ2-5, with 8 positions matching TRBD2. The CDR3 covers 15 residues. Germline lookup yields CDR1 SNHLY and CDR2 FYNNEI. As DNA, the CDR3 is TGTACCAGCAGTGAAAGTGGGACTAGGACGTTGAGGCAGTACTTC. Its translation: CTSSESGTRTLRQYF.

With regard to this clonotype: A clone one base away is much larger, so this may be a read error. The genes are TRBV20-1 and TRBJ2-4; D call uncertain. Trimming shortened V by 2 bases and J by 2 bases, and 7 bases separated the two germline ends. Germline loops: CDR1 DFQATT, CDR2 SNEGSKA (reference sequence). The CDR3 extends over 13 amino acids. The CDR3 spells CSARHLTKNIQYF. CDR3 nucleotide sequence: TGCAGTGCTAGACATCTGACCAAAAACATTCAGTACTTC.

The chain is built from TRBV7-2 and TRBJ2-6, with D perhaps matching TRBD2 (5 bases). The CDR3 consists of 17 residues. Trimming stripped 1 base from V and 2 bases from J, with 12 bases between. Germline V gene lookup returns CDR1 SGHTA and CDR2 FQGNSA. This CDR3 reads CASSLGGVGTGANVLTF. The CDR3 DNA reads TGTGCCAGCAGCTTAGGGGGAGTGGGAACTGGGGCCAACGTCCTGACTTTC.

In its sample, this clonotype was seen a few times. V usage is TRBV7-2 and J usage is TRBJ2-3; 11 bases line up with TRBD2. With V trimmed by 0 bases and J by 2 bases, 4 bases remained unmatched. This CDR3 has 17 amino acids. Looked up from germline, CDR1 is SGHTA and CDR2 is FQGNSA. CDR3 sequence (DNA): TGTGCCAGCAGCTTAGCGGGGACTAGCGGATTCACAGATACGCAGTATTTT. Translated, it gives CASSLAGTSGFTDTQYF.

Details on this clonotype: This may be a read error, as it is one base from a much larger clone. This chain joins TRBV7-2 and TRBJ2-7; the match to TRBD1 covers 9 bases. The CDR3 spans 14 residues. Germline V gene data show CDR1 as SGHTA and CDR2 as FQGNSA. This CDR3 reads CACSTGTGPYEQYF. DNA for the CDR3: TGTGCCTGCAGCACCGGGACAGGGCCCTACGAGCAGTACTTC. The full variable domain, in which reference TRBV7-2 and TRBJ2-7 provide the parts outside the CDR3, is GAGVSQSPSNKVTEKGKDVELRCDPISGHTALYWYRQSLGQGLEFLIYFQGNSAPDKSGLPSDRFSAERTGGSVSTLTIQRTQQEDSAVYLCACSTGTGPYEQYFGPGTRLTVT.

J is TRBJ2-3 and V is TRBV27, with TRBD2 matching over 12 bases. Trimming at V came to 9 bases and at J to 2 bases, leaving 15 bases not matched to a gene. This CDR3 is 18 amino acids long. Germline CDR1 MNHEY, CDR2 SMNVEV (reference sequence). The CDR3 region has the DNA TGTGCCAGTCCAATTATGACTAGCGGGGGAACGATCACAGATACGCAGTATTTT. Protein sequence: CASPIMTSGGTITDTQYF.

This clonotype was seen a single time. The chain recombines TRBV6-2 or TRBV6-3 with TRBJ2-1; TRBD2 agrees at 10 bases. The CDR3 has 13 amino acids. Per germline, CDR1 MNHEY and CDR2 SVGEGT. Trimming removed 7 bases from V and 8 bases from J; junction bases left unmatched: 5. The DNA of the CDR3 is TGTGCCAGCAAAGCGGGAGGGCCCGATGAGCAGTTCTTC. Protein sequence: CASKAGGPDEQFF.

V is TRBV7-8 and J is TRBJ1-2; 8 bases fit TRBD1. The V gene end was trimmed by 8 bases and the J gene end by 7 bases; junction bases not matched to a gene: 9. CDR3 size: 13 residues. CDR1 is SGHVS and CDR2 is FQNEAQ in the germline V gene. CDR3 nucleotide sequence: TGTGCCAGCGGCTCCCGACAGGGGCGTGGCTACACCTTC. It is translated as CASGSRQGRGYTF.

CDR3 in DNA: TGTGCCAGCAGCGTAACAGGATCTAACAATGAGCAGTTCTTC. Protein sequence: CASSVTGSNNEQFF. This chain connects TRBV7-2 to TRBJ2-1, with a possible D match to TRBD1 (5 bases). Germline V gene data show CDR1 as SGHTA and CDR2 as FQGNSA. This CDR3 region has 14 residues. Trimming took 5 bases from V and 5 from J, leaving 13 bases between them.

V and J are TRBV7-2 and TRBJ2-7, with D perhaps TRBD2 (6 bases). Trimming took off 7 bases at V and 0 bases at J, with 16 bases between the two ends. The CDR3 has 15 amino acids. CDR1 and CDR2 from the germline V gene are SGHTA and FQGNSA. The CDR3 loop is CASNFGGSGSYEQYF. CDR3 nucleotide sequence: TGTGCCAGCAACTTTGGGGGGTCTGGCTCCTACGAGCAGTACTTC.

The CDR3 nucleotides are TGTGCCAGCAGTTCCCCAACGGCTCTCCCGGGCCCCATATACGAGCAGTACTTC. Residues: CASSSPTALPGPIYEQYF. This chain joins TRBV27 and TRBJ2-4; D not certain. The J call could be wrong; TRBJ2-7 is a better fit for the DNA end. This CDR3 is built from 18 residues. Germline V gene lookup returns CDR1 MNHEY and CDR2 SMNVEV (reference sequence).